These 9 T cell receptor beta chains came from one sample sequenced in a study of Ad26.COV2.S vaccination and SARS-CoV-2 variants. Sequenced by immunoSEQ multiplex PCR; TCRdb stores in-frame clones only, minus some. The repertoire includes some 390,000 clones, less than 90% of them detected once, and 3% to 4.5% sits in the top ten. Treatment of the sample: over 15 received Ad26.COV2.S at low or high dose, single or two shots; roughly 5 received placebo; per-sample allocation not given. The study sampled participants on day 63 after the first vaccine or placebo injection. Material: peripheral blood, obtained in a trial of Ad26.COV2.S vaccine versus placebo. Receptors were obtained from a person between 18 and 60 years old who received the Ad26.COV2.S COVID-19 vaccine or a placebo.

A remark on this clone: The sample holds other DNA sequences that translate to the same CDR3. The V call is TRBV12-3 or TRBV12-4, the J call TRBJ1-1; D is uncertain. V was cut by 6 bases and J by 1 base, with 3 bases left in between. The CDR3 sequence is 11 residues long. The CDR3 DNA reads as TGTGCCAGCAGCGAGAACACTGAAGCTTTCTTT. Its protein product is CASSENTEAFF.

The V gene is TRBV2, the J gene TRBJ1-3; possible D gene TRBD1, 6 bases. The CDR3 totals 17 residues. V was trimmed by 0 bases and J by 4 bases, leaving 16 bases between them. The germline gives CDR1 SNHLY, CDR2 FYNNEI. The CDR3 loop reads CASSEALTRGGGNTIYF. CDR3 DNA sequence: TGTGCCAGCAGTGAAGCGCTCACCAGGGGTGGAGGAAACACCATATATTTT.

This chain joins TRBV27 and TRBJ2-1, with D possibly matching TRBD2 (5 bases). The CDR3 spans 15 residues. Germline V gives CDR1 MNHEY, CDR2 SMNVEV (reference sequence). V was trimmed by 7 bases and J by 0 bases, leaving 13 bases between them. CDR3 sequence: CASNSAVSSYNEQFF. The CDR3 region has the DNA TGTGCCAGCAATAGCGCCGTGAGCTCCTACAATGAGCAGTTCTTC.

V is TRBV5-4 and J is TRBJ2-3; the D gene is possibly TRBD2 (5 bases). CDR1 SGHNT and CDR2 YYREEE come from the germline V gene (reference sequence). The ends were cut back, 2 bases at V and 3 bases at J, with 7 bases in the middle. CDR3 length: 13 amino acids. This CDR3 is CASSFGETDTQYF. CDR3 DNA sequence: TGTGCCAGCAGCTTTGGGGAGACAGATACGCAGTATTTT.

The rearrangement uses TRBV5-5 and TRBJ2-3; TRBD2 agrees at 8 bases. Per the germline V gene, CDR1 is SGHKS and CDR2 is YYEKEE (reference sequence). Trimming removed 0 bases from V and 1 base from J; junction bases left unmatched: 1. CDR3 size: 15 residues. The CDR3 nucleotides read TGTGCCAGCAGCTTGGGAGCGGGGGGCACAGATACGCAGTATTTT. Its protein is CASSLGAGGTDTQYF. The full variable domain, in which reference TRBV5-5 and TRBJ2-3 provide the parts outside the CDR3, is DAGVTQSPTHLIKTRGQQVTLRCSPISGHKSVSWYQQVLGQGPQFIFQYYEKEERGRGNFPDRFSARQFPNYSSELNVNALLLGDSALYLCASSLGAGGTDTQYFGPGTRLTVL.

The gene calls are TRBV5-8 and TRBJ1-1, with 8 bases matching TRBD1. The J segment lost 0 bases and the V segment lost 6 bases, leaving 7 bases of the junction unmatched. CDR3 length: 15 amino acids. The V gene's germline CDR1 is SGHTS and CDR2 YDEGEE. The CDR3 DNA sequence: TGTGCCAGCATTCTGAGGACAGGGATGAACACTGAAGCTTTCTTT. It encodes CASILRTGMNTEAFF.

This chain joins TRBV7-2 and TRBJ2-5; perhaps D is TRBD1 or TRBD2 (7 bases each). This CDR3 spans 15 amino acids. Trimming removed 2 bases at V and 5 bases at J, with 15 bases between. Germline CDR1 is SGHTA and CDR2 is FQGNSA. CDR3 bases: TGTGCCAGCAGCTTAAGGGGGACAGCGGGGGAGACCCAGTACTTC. This gives the protein CASSLRGTAGETQYF. The full variable domain, its missing parts supplied by reference TRBV7-2 and TRBJ2-5, is GAGVSQSPSNKVTEKGKDVELRCDPISGHTALYWYRQSLGQGLEFLIYFQGNSAPDKSGLPSDRFSAERTGGSVSTLTIQRTQQEDSAVYLCASSLRGTAGETQYFGPGTRLLVL.

Of note for this clone: One end of the junction varies from germline; a read error may be responsible. The chain is built from TRBV3-1 (or the pseudogene TRBV3-2) and TRBJ2-7; no clear D gene. This CDR3 contains 12 residues. CDR1 LGHDT and CDR2 YNNKEL come from the germline V gene (reference sequence). The CDR3 loop reads CASSSSWTDPIF. The DNA for the CDR3 is TGTGCCAGCAGCTCATCGTGGACGGACCCAATCTTC.

V and J are TRBV4-3 and TRBJ1-4; D possibly corresponds to TRBD1 (6 bases). CDR3 length: 16 residues. Trimming shortened V by 0 bases and J by 7 bases, and 15 bases separated the two germline ends. Germline lookup yields CDR1 LGHNA and CDR2 YSLEER. Written as DNA, the CDR3 is TGCGCCAGCAGCCAAGATCTGGCAGGGGACGCTGAAAAACTGTTTTTT. Translation gives CASSQDLAGDAEKLFF.